The present T cell receptor beta chain was sequenced within a study of T cells in Graves' hyperthyroidism and ophthalmopathy. General study findings and limits: Ophthalmopathy and stable hyperthyroidism were separated by a 13 V-J model. Blood samples included most of the expanded thyroid clonotypes exceeding 0.001. Model predictions of ophthalmopathy came a median around 6.5 months before onset.

RNA transcripts provided the source from which TCR beta CDR3 regions were amplified. With the HTBI primer set, the TCR CDR3 went through a first round of RT-PCR. TCRdb passed the multiplex PCR reads through MiXCR, listing each CDR3 protein once. The sample carries around 660,000 distinct CDR3 sequences, just under 45% recorded once. Concerning this clonotype itself: Its antigen is not identified.

The study left out patients who had uncontrolled infection, other autoimmune disease, pregnancy or lactation. Trimming took 1 base from V and 4 from J; bases not matched to a gene: 7. The CDR3 is 15 amino acids. Germline CDR1 and CDR2: SQVTM and ANQGSEA. The sequence derives from an adult man with Graves' disease, either hyperthyroidism or ophthalmopathy (not recorded which). The chain joins TRBV29-1 to TRBJ1-2, with 9 nucleotides matching TRBD1. Sequenced material: peripheral blood or thyroid tissue (not recorded which). The CDR3 DNA sequence: TGCAGCGTTGAAGGCCCAGGGACAGGGACCTATGGCTACACCTTC. Translating gives CSVEGPGTGTYGYTF.